The 2 T cell receptor beta chains in this list originate from one sample, sequenced in a study of cytomegalovirus exposure and HLA in healthy donors. In the PCR, 60 Vbeta and 13 Jbeta primers were used. The data were produced by immunoSEQ multiplex PCR, yet TCRdb's version contains in-frame clones alone and is incomplete. The sample has some 86,000 clones; about four fifths are singletons. The sample was PBMCs. The receptors derive from a woman in her thirties or forties in good health and CMV-seropositive.

The gene calls are TRBV4-3 and TRBJ1-2, with 8 bases aligning to TRBD1. Per germline, CDR1 LGHNA and CDR2 YSLEER. The CDR3 consists of 15 residues. Unmatched junction bases numbered 10, after V lost 4 bases and J lost 6 bases. The CDR3 protein is CASSLGQGKVDGYTF. The CDR3 DNA follows: TGCGCCAGCAGCCTCGGACAGGGAAAGGTGGATGGCTACACCTTC.

The rearrangement links TRBV28 to TRBJ2-7; possibly TRBD2 for D (5 bases). The CDR3 consists of 18 residues. Trimming shortened V by 7 bases and J by 2 bases, and 27 bases separated the two germline ends. CDR1 and CDR2 from the germline V gene are MDHEN and SYDVKM. The CDR3 here is CASKETGMWERKPYEQYF. The DNA for the CDR3 is TGTGCCAGCAAAGAAACGGGTATGTGGGAGCGGAAACCCTACGAGCAGTACTTC.